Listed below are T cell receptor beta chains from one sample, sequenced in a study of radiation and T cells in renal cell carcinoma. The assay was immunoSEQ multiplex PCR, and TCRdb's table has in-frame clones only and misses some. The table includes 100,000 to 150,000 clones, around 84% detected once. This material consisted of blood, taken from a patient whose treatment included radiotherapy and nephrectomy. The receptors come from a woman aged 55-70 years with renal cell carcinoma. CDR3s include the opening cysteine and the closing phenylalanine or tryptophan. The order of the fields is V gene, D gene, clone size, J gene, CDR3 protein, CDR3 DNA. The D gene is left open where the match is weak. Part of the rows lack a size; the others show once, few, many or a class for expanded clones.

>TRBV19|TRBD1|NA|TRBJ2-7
CASSAVTGGIGEQYF
TGTGCCAGTAGTGCCGTGACAGGGGGCATAGGCGAGCAGTACTTC
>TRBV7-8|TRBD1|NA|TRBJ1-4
CASDGRGQFTNEKLFF
TGTGCCAGCGATGGGAGGGGGCAATTTACTAATGAAAAACTGTTTTTT
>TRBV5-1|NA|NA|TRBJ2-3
CASSLGDWVWDTQYF
TGCGCCAGCAGCTTGGGGGACTGGGTATGGGATACGCAGTATTTT
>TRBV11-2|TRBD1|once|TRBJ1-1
CASSRTGQSSMNTEAFF
TGTGCCAGCAGCCGGACAGGTCAGTCGAGCATGAACACTGAAGCTTTCTTT
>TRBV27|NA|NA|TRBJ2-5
CASRQGQETQYF
TGTGCCAGCAGACAAGGCCAAGAGACCCAGTACTTC
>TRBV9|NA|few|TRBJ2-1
CASSGLEQFF
TGTGCCAGCAGCGGACTAGAGCAGTTCTTC
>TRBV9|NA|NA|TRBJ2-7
CASSVGSGLSYEQYF
TGTGCCAGCAGCGTAGGCAGCGGACTCTCCTACGAGCAGTACTTC
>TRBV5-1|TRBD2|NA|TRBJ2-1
CASSLLADYNEQFF
TGCGCCAGCAGCCTACTAGCGGACTACAATGAGCAGTTCTTC
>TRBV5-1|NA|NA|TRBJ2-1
CASSLVGEQFF
TGCGCCAGCAGCTTGGTGGGAGAGCAGTTCTTC
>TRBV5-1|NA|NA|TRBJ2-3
CASSLGGAVDTQYF
TGCGCCAGCAGCCTTGGAGGGGCCGTAGATACGCAGTATTTT